Following are 20 T cell receptor beta chains from one sample sequenced in a study of shared clonotypes between healthy human individuals. Sequenced by immunoSEQ multiplex PCR; TCRdb stores in-frame clones only, minus some. The repertoire holds over 750,000 clones, with around 96% as singletons. CD45RO-negative CD8 cells positively selected for CCR7 made up the naive population, which excluded terminally differentiated effector memory CD45RA+ cells. The specimen was naive CD8+ T cells sorted from blood. The source is a man between 25 and 39 years old in good health.

The chain carries TRBV5-1 and TRBJ2-7; 8 nucleotides line up with TRBD1. Per the germline V gene, CDR1 is SGHRS and CDR2 is YFSETQ. The length of the CDR3 is 15 residues. Trimming removed 0 bases from V and 7 bases from J; junction bases left unmatched: 9. This CDR3 reads CASSLGTGSLPEQYF. In DNA form, the CDR3 reads TGCGCCAGCAGCTTGGGGACAGGGTCACTACCGGAGCAGTACTTC. Looking up the rest from reference TRBV5-1 and TRBJ2-7 gives the full variable domain: KAGVTQTPRYLIKTRGQQVTLSCSPISGHRSVSWYQQTPGQGLQFLFEYFSETQRNKGNFPGRFSGRQFSNSRSEMNVSTLELGDSALYLCASSLGTGSLPEQYFGPGTRLTVT.

Worth noting for this clone: The identical CDR3 is also encoded by other nucleotide sequences in the sample. V gene TRBV29-1 combines with J gene TRBJ2-1; D is unresolved. The CDR3 is 10 amino acids. CDR1 and CDR2 (germline): SQVTM, ANQGSEA. V lost 5 bases and J 4 bases, leaving 3 bases between the germline ends. CDR3 nucleotides: TGCAGCGTTACATACAATGAGCAGTTCTTC. It encodes CSVTYNEQFF.

This chain links TRBV18 with TRBJ1-1, with D unresolved. The CDR3 covers 18 residues. V was shortened by 0 bases and J by 4 bases, with 21 bases between the two germline ends. Germline V gene lookup returns CDR1 KGHSH and CDR2 LQKENI. CDR3 in amino acids: CASSPPTGREARSTEAFF. CDR3 in DNA: TGTGCCAGCTCACCACCGACGGGAAGGGAGGCCCGTTCCACTGAAGCTTTCTTT.

Remarks on this clone: Other DNA sequences in the sample encode the same CDR3. The chain uses TRBV11-2 and TRBJ2-2, with D uncertain. The length of the CDR3 is 13 residues. Germline values: CDR1 SGHAT, CDR2 FQNNGV. Trimming removed 1 base from V and 0 bases from J, with 0 bases in between. The CDR3 sequence is CASSLANTGELFF. DNA for the CDR3: TGTGCCAGCAGCTTAGCGAACACCGGGGAGCTGTTTTTT.

The chain joins TRBV5-8 to TRBJ2-3, with 8 bases lining up with TRBD2. Germline loops: CDR1 SGHTS, CDR2 YDEGEE. The CDR3 is 16 residues long. The trim removed 3 bases at V and 0 bases at J, leaving 6 bases unmatched. The DNA for the CDR3 is TGTGCCAGCAGCTACCATAGCGGGATGAGCACAGATACGCAGTATTTT. It translates to CASSYHSGMSTDTQYF.

The V gene is TRBV11-2, the J gene TRBJ2-5; D remains ambiguous. With 0 bases removed from V and 2 bases from J, the gap between germline ends came to 13 bases. This CDR3 is 16 amino acids long. CDR1 is SGHAT, CDR2 FQNNGV, per germline. CDR3 loop: CASSLDGLGPQETQYF. The DNA for the CDR3 is TGTGCCAGCAGCTTAGATGGCCTAGGGCCGCAAGAGACCCAGTACTTC.

The chain employs TRBV14 and TRBJ2-3, with 8 bases aligning to TRBD2. Trimming removed 4 bases from V and 2 bases from J; junction bases left unmatched: 8. In germline, CDR1 is SGHDN, CDR2 FVKESK. The CDR3 totals 16 residues. The CDR3 coding sequence is TGTGCCAGCAGCCTCAGGAGCGGGAGCGACACAGATACGCAGTATTTT. It specifies CASSLRSGSDTDTQYF.

This clone was picked up one time. This chain connects TRBV9 to TRBJ2-3; the match to TRBD2 covers 7 bases. The CDR3 runs 14 residues. V trimming: 4 bases; J trimming: 6 bases; junction bases outside the gene matches: 8. CDR1 and CDR2 from the germline V gene are SGDLS and YYNGEE. CDR3 residues: CASSPARGSDTQYF. The DNA for the CDR3 is TGTGCCAGCAGCCCAGCCCGCGGGAGTGATACGCAGTATTTT.

The CDR3 bases are TGTGCCAGCAGCTACGGGACAGGTGGGGCCAACGTCCTGACTTTC. Encoded protein: CASSYGTGGANVLTF. The chain carries TRBV5-6 and TRBJ2-6, with 8 bases lining up with TRBD1. This CDR3 contains 15 residues. Losses at the gene ends were 3 bases for V and 3 bases for J; bases not matched to a gene: 2. Germline V lookup: CDR1 SGHDT, CDR2 YYEEEE.

V gene TRBV18 combines with J gene TRBJ1-2; tentative D call: TRBD1 (6 bases). The V gene lost 3 bases and the J gene lost 8 bases, with 19 bases spanning the gap. The CDR3 length is 15 residues. Per germline, CDR1 KGHSH and CDR2 LQKENI. The CDR3 DNA reads as TGTGCCAGCTCACCCCGGCCGTGGGCAGGGGAAGGCTACACCTTC. It encodes CASSPRPWAGEGYTF.

CDR3 loop: CASSQGGGRGNEQFF. CDR3 DNA: TGCGCCAGCAGCCAAGGCGGCGGGAGGGGGAATGAGCAGTTCTTC. The V and J genes are TRBV4-3 and TRBJ2-1, with TRBD2 matching over 9 bases. The CDR3 is 15 amino acids. Germline trimming cut 1 base from V and 7 bases from J; bases unmatched to any gene: 5. Germline V gene sequence: CDR1 LGHNA, CDR2 YSLEER.

This chain uses TRBV14 with TRBJ2-7, with no clear D. Germline loops: CDR1 SGHDN, CDR2 FVKESK. The germline V and J ends were trimmed by 5 bases and 5 bases, with 16 bases remaining between them. This CDR3 is built from 14 residues. In DNA, the CDR3 is TGTGCCAGCAGCGCTGCCCTAAATGGGGACGAGCAGTACTTC. Protein: CASSAALNGDEQYF.

J is TRBJ2-3 and V is TRBV27; 11 bases fit TRBD2. This CDR3 spans 14 amino acids. J lost 7 bases, V lost 5 bases, and 5 bases had no gene match. Germline V gene sequence: CDR1 MNHEY, CDR2 SMNVEV (reference sequence). The CDR3 nucleotides read TGTGCCAGCAGTGTACTAGCGGGAGAGAATACGCAGTATTTT. It encodes CASSVLAGENTQYF.

CDR3 sequence: CASSPIGTDQETQYF. CDR3 DNA: TGCGCCAGCAGCCCGATCGGGACAGACCAAGAGACCCAGTACTTC. The rearrangement links TRBV5-1 to TRBJ2-5, with 7 bases that match TRBD1. The germline gives CDR1 SGHRS, CDR2 YFSETQ. This CDR3 spans 15 amino acids. V was clipped by 4 bases and J by 0 bases; unmatched bases: 6. Together with reference TRBV5-1 and TRBJ2-5, the CDR3 gives the full variable domain: KAGVTQTPRYLIKTRGQQVTLSCSPISGHRSVSWYQQTPGQGLQFLFEYFSETQRNKGNFPGRFSGRQFSNSRSEMNVSTLELGDSALYLCASSPIGTDQETQYFGPGTRLLVL.

This sequence joins TRBV15 and TRBJ1-4; a weak D match, TRBD1 (5 bases). V was cut by 3 bases and J by 7 bases, with 18 bases left in between. Germline CDR1 and CDR2: LNHNV and YYDKDF (reference sequence). CDR3 length: 16 residues. The CDR3 here is CATSSLTSRDGEKLFF. In nucleotides, the CDR3 is TGTGCCACCAGCAGCTTAACCTCCAGGGACGGTGAAAAACTGTTTTTT.

The chain is built from TRBV11-2 and TRBJ1-2; a weak D match, TRBD1 (5 bases). Germline CDR1 reads SGHAT; CDR2 reads FQNNGV. This CDR3 comprises 12 residues. Trimming pared 5 bases from V and 7 bases from J, leaving 11 bases between. The CDR3 loop is CASSPKGRGYTF. The CDR3 DNA reads TGTGCCAGCAGCCCGAAGGGACGTGGCTACACCTTC.

V is TRBV11-2 and J is TRBJ1-2; D remains ambiguous. Germline CDR1 is SGHAT and CDR2 is FQNNGV. V was cut by 5 bases and J by 0 bases, with 16 bases left in between. This CDR3 spans 16 amino acids. CDR3 coding DNA: TGTGCCAGCAGCCCTAGTCACCATCAGGCTAACTATGGCTACACCTTC. It yields the protein CASSPSHHQANYGYTF.

J is TRBJ2-1 and V is TRBV5-4, with D unclear. V was pared by 0 bases and J by 7 bases, with 8 bases between. Germline V CDR1 and CDR2: SGHNT, YYREEE (reference sequence). This CDR3 contains 13 residues. This chain's CDR3 is CASSLALGNEQFF. DNA of the CDR3: TGTGCCAGCAGCTTGGCCTTAGGGAATGAGCAGTTCTTC.

The V and J genes are TRBV4-3 and TRBJ2-7; TRBD1 might be the D (6 bases). Trimming took off 1 base at V and 4 bases at J, with 11 bases between the two ends. The length of the CDR3 is 14 residues. The germline V gene has CDR1 LGHNA and CDR2 YSLEER. For the CDR3, the DNA is TGCGCCAGCAGCCAAGCTCTAGGGGGTTACGAGCAGTACTTC. Encoded protein: CASSQALGGYEQYF.

The V call is TRBV7-2, the J call TRBJ1-1, with D uncertain. Trimming cost V 5 bases and J 6 bases, with 16 bases left between them. This CDR3 is built from 14 residues. Germline CDR1 and CDR2: SGHTA and FQGNSA. The CDR3 bases are TGTGCCAGCAGCCCCATAGATGGAGTGCCTGAAGCTTTCTTT. The encoded protein is CASSPIDGVPEAFF.